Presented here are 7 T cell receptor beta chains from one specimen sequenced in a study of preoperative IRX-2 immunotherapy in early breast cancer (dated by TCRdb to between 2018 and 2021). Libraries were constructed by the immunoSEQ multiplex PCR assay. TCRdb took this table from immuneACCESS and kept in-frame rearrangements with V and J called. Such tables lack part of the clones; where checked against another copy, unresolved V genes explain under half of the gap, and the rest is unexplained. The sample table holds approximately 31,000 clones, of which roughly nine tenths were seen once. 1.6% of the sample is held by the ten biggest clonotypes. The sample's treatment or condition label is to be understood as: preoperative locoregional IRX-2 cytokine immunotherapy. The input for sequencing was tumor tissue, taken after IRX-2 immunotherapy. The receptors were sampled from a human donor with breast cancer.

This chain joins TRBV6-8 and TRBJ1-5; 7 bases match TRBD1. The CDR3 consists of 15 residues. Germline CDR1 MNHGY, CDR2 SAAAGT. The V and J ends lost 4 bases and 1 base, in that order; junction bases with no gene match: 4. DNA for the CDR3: TGTGCCAGCAGTTCACAGGGGTTAAGCAATCAGCCCCAGCATTTT. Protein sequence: CASSSQGLSNQPQHF.

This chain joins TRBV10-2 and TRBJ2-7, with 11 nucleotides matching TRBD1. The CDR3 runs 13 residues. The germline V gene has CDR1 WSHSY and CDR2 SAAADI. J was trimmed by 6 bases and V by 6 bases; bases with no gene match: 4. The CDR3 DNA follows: TGCGCCAGCAGAGGACAGGGGGCGGGCGAGCAGTACTTC. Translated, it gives CASRGQGAGEQYF.

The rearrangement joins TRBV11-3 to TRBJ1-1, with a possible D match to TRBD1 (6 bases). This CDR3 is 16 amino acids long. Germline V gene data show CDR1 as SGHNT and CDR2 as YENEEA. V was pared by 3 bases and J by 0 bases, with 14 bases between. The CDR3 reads CASSFGQTGMNTEAFF. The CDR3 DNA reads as TGTGCCAGCAGCTTCGGACAGACGGGAATGAACACTGAAGCTTTCTTT. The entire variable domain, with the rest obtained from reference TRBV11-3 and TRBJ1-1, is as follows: EAGVVQSPRYKIIEKKQPVAFWCNPISGHNTLYWYLQNLGQGPELLIRYENEEAVDDSQLPKDRFSAERLKGVDSTLKIQPAELGDSAVYLCASSFGQTGMNTEAFFGQGTRLTVV.

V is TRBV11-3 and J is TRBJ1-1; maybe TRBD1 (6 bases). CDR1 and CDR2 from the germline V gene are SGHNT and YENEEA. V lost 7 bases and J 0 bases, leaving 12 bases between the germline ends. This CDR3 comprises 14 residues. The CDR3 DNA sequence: TGTGCCAGCACGGGGGCGGGTATGAACACTGAAGCTTTCTTT. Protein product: CASTGAGMNTEAFF.

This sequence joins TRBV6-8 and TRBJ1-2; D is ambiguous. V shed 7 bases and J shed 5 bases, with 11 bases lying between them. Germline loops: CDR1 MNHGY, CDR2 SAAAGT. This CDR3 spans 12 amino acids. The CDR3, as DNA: TGTGCCAGCACTCTGGAGGGTTATGGCTACACCTTC. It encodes CASTLEGYGYTF.

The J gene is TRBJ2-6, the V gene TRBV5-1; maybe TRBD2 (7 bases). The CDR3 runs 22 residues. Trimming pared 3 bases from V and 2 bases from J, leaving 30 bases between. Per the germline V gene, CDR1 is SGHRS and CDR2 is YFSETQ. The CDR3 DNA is TGCGCCAGCAGCTATCCCCGGACAGTTCAGCGGGACCGAGGAGCTGGGGCCAACGTCCTGACTTTC. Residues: CASSYPRTVQRDRGAGANVLTF.

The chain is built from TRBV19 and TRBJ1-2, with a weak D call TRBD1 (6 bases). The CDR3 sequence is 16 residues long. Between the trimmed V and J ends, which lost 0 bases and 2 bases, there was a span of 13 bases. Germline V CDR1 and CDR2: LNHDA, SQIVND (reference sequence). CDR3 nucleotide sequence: TGTGCCAGTAGTATAGACCCGCGGGACACCAACTATGGCTACACCTTC. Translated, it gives CASSIDPRDTNYGYTF.